The rows below give T cell receptor beta chains drawn from one sample of a study of OX40 agonist ivuxolimab in advanced cancers. Here immunoSEQ multiplex PCR was the method, and the copy in TCRdb shows in-frame clones only, minus some. The table has some 100,000 clones, about nine tenths seen once. Sequencing was performed on CD4+ or CD8+ T cells sorted from blood, taken in a trial of the OX40 agonist ivuxolimab. The receptors originated from an adult with an advanced solid tumor such as melanoma, head and neck, liver or kidney cancer. Both conserved end residues are part of each CDR3. The order of the fields is V gene, J gene, CDR3 protein.

V: TRBV28; J: TRBJ1-1; CDR3: CASSSLDRNTEAFF
V: TRBV19; J: TRBJ2-1; CDR3: CASSMFVRHNEQFF
V: TRBV28; J: TRBJ1-1; CDR3: CASSLPENTEAFF
V: TRBV9; J: TRBJ2-5; CDR3: CASSATGYETQYF
V: TRBV9; J: TRBJ2-1; CDR3: CASSVVRGEQFF
V: TRBV21-1; J: TRBJ1-6; CDR3: CASSPLPNSPLHF
V: TRBV7-3; J: TRBJ2-7; CDR3: CASSVPLASYGREQYF
V: TRBV7-3; J: TRBJ2-5; CDR3: CASSPLAGGPQETQYF
V: TRBV30; J: TRBJ1-1; CDR3: CAWRTGGPSLATEAFF
V: TRBV5-1; J: TRBJ2-7; CDR3: CASSRGYSYEQYF
V: TRBV27; J: TRBJ2-1; CDR3: CASRTGTSPTEQFF
V: TRBV19; J: TRBJ2-7; CDR3: CASSRGEYEQYF
V: TRBV4-2; J: TRBJ1-1; CDR3: CASSQAGQGAVEAFF
V: TRBV6-5; J: TRBJ1-1; CDR3: CASSYSRGYEAFF
V: TRBV27; J: TRBJ2-2; CDR3: CATQRYGGRVNTGELFF
V: TRBV29-1; J: TRBJ2-3; CDR3: CSATSGRVGDTQYF
V: TRBV7-2; J: TRBJ2-7; CDR3: CASSPRRSGSHEQYF
V: TRBV7-2; J: TRBJ2-7; CDR3: CASSPRPTSGRRSYEQYF
V: TRBV10-3; J: TRBJ2-1; CDR3: CAIRQTSGDNEQFF
V: TRBV4-1; J: TRBJ2-3; CDR3: CASSQDSSGSPDTQYF
V: TRBV5-8; J: TRBJ1-1; CDR3: CASSSWGQGGRTEAFF
V: TRBV7-9; J: TRBJ1-2; CDR3: CASSPWDNYGYTF
V: TRBV6-6; J: TRBJ2-7; CDR3: CASRDTATSGRREQYF
V: TRBV4-2; J: TRBJ2-5; CDR3: CASSLRDEPQETQYF
V: TRBV9; J: TRBJ2-7; CDR3: CASSGTSGSSEQYF
V: TRBV19; J: TRBJ2-5; CDR3: CASSRTSGSETQYF
V: TRBV28; J: TRBJ2-1; CDR3: CASSFNGFGLGTYNEQFF
V: TRBV5-1; J: TRBJ2-3; CDR3: CASSLRTRGIDTQYF
V: TRBV5-1; J: TRBJ2-7; CDR3: CASSTTGLEREQYF
V: TRBV25-1; J: TRBJ2-7; CDR3: CASSGLAGESYEQYF
V: TRBV7-2; J: TRBJ1-1; CDR3: CASSPSWTGGSMNTEAFF
V: TRBV25-1; J: TRBJ1-1; CDR3: CASSALTGVGTEAFF
V: TRBV28; J: TRBJ2-5; CDR3: CASGGRAGETQYF
V: TRBV6-1; J: TRBJ2-7; CDR3: CASSDPNSYEQYF
V: TRBV7-9; J: TRBJ2-5; CDR3: CASSQGQGKETQYF
V: TRBV19; J: TRBJ2-7; CDR3: CASSRRDTYEQYF
V: TRBV6-1; J: TRBJ2-1; CDR3: CASSGQLLYNEQFF
V: TRBV28; J: TRBJ1-2; CDR3: CASSPGDRVNGYTF
V: TRBV7-2; J: TRBJ2-3; CDR3: CASRSGPSEIDTQYF
V: TRBV18; J: TRBJ2-4; CDR3: CASSPAGTGVGNIQYF
V: TRBV5-1; J: TRBJ1-4; CDR3: CASSPQGATNEKLFF